A selection of T cell receptor beta chains follows, all from one sample in a study of blood T cell repertoires in COVID-19. Generated by immunoSEQ multiplex PCR, the TCRdb table keeps only in-frame clones and is missing some. The data show around 140,000 clones, approximately 81% seen once. Sample: peripheral blood. These TCRs come from a woman in her sixties or seventies with active or convalescent COVID-19. The CDR3 runs from the conserved cysteine through the conserved F or W. A D gene is named only where the DNA matches it firmly. Part of the rows lack a size; the others show once, few, many or a class for expanded clones.

>NA|TRBD2|TRBV4-3|TRBJ2-7
TGCGCCAGCAGCCAAAATTCGGGAGGGGAGTACACCTACGAGCAGTACTTC
CASSQNSGGEYTYEQYF
>NA|TRBD1|TRBV10-3|TRBJ1-6
TGTGCCACCAGGACAGGGGATTCACCCCTCCACTTT
CATRTGDSPLHF
>NA|NA|TRBV6-5|TRBJ2-1
TGTGCCAGCAGTTATTACAGGGCAGGGAATGAGCAGTTCTTC
CASSYYRAGNEQFF
>NA|NA|TRBV7-9|TRBJ1-4
TGTGCCAGCAGCTTCCAGGGGCGCCAGGAAAAACTGTTTTTT
CASSFQGRQEKLFF
>NA|TRBD1|TRBV27|TRBJ1-5
TGTGCCAGCAGTTGGGACAGGGAGGGTCAGCCCCAGCATTTT
CASSWDREGQPQHF
>NA|TRBD2|TRBV9|TRBJ2-5
TGTGCCAGCAGCCCGACGGGACTAGCGGGAGTCGAGACCCAGTACTTC
CASSPTGLAGVETQYF
>NA|TRBD1|TRBV30|TRBJ2-7
TGTGCCTGGGTGACAGGGAGATCCTACGAGCAGTACTTC
CAWVTGRSYEQYF
>many|NA|TRBV27|TRBJ2-7
TGTGCCAGCAGTTTTACAGGCCCGTCCTACGAGCAGTACTTC
CASSFTGPSYEQYF
>NA|NA|TRBV5-1|TRBJ2-5
TGCGCCAGCAGCTTACAGGGTTTCTGGGAAGAGACCCAGTACTTC
CASSLQGFWEETQYF
>once|NA|TRBV7-9|TRBJ1-3
TGTGCCAGCTCCGGGGACGGGAGCTCTGGAAACACCATATATTTT
CASSGDGSSGNTIYF
>NA|NA|TRBV14|TRBJ1-2
TGTGCCAGCAGCCCCGCAGGCTATGGCTACACCTTC
CASSPAGYGYTF
>few|NA|TRBV19|TRBJ1-5
TGTGCCAGTAGTATTTACAGTAACAATCAGCCCCAGCATTTT
CASSIYSNNQPQHF
>NA|NA|TRBV2|TRBJ2-3
TGTGCCAGCCTCTTACCAGGTGATACGCAGTATTTT
CASLLPGDTQYF
>NA|TRBD1|TRBV4-1|TRBJ1-6
TGCGCCAGCAGCAAAATGACCGGGACAGGGAATTCACCCCTCCACTTT
CASSKMTGTGNSPLHF
>once|TRBD1|TRBV29-1|TRBJ1-2
TGCAGCGTTGAAGCAAGGACAGGACTTAACTATGGCTACACCTTC
CSVEARTGLNYGYTF
>NA|NA|TRBV5-8|TRBJ1-6
TGTGCCAGCAGAAACCCGGGGAATTCACCCCTCCACTTT
CASRNPGNSPLHF
>NA|NA|TRBV23-1|TRBJ2-5
TGCGCCAGCAGTCAATCAACGGTCCTCCAAGAGACCCAGTACTTC
CASSQSTVLQETQYF
>NA|TRBD2|TRBV5-6|TRBJ2-1
TGTGCCAGCAGCTCGCCGAGGTGGGGACTAGCGGGAGATCTCAATGAGCAGTTCTTC
CASSSPRWGLAGDLNEQFF
>NA|NA|TRBV12-5|TRBJ2-3
TGTGCTAGTGGTTTAGGGCAGGGAGATACGCAGTATTTT
CASGLGQGDTQYF
>few|TRBD2|TRBV6-5|TRBJ2-1
TGTGCCAGCAGTTACCGTGGGACTAGCGTTGAGCAGTTCTTC
CASSYRGTSVEQFF
>NA|NA|TRBV29-1|TRBJ1-5
TGCAGCGTTAGGCAGACGGGGAATCAGCCCCAGCATTTT
CSVRQTGNQPQHF
>NA|NA|TRBV29-1|TRBJ1-1
TGCAGCGTTCGGGTGCAGAGAAACACTGAAGCTTTCTTT
CSVRVQRNTEAFF
>NA|TRBD1|TRBV2|TRBJ1-6
TGTGCCAGCAGTGTTACAGGGGGCGATTCACCCCTCCACTTT
CASSVTGGDSPLHF
>NA|TRBD1|TRBV20-1|TRBJ2-1
TGCAGTGCTAGTTCCGGACAGGGGAAGAACAATGAGCAGTTCTTC
CSASSGQGKNNEQFF
>NA|NA|TRBV9|TRBJ1-1
TGTGCCAGCAGCGCAGGAAGTCGCAACGGGGGTTCGCCTGAAGCTTTCTTT
CASSAGSRNGGSPEAFF
>NA|NA|TRBV6-2/TRBV6-3|TRBJ1-6
TGTGCCAGCAGCTTGCCTCCTTGGAGCTCCTATAATTCACCCCTCCACTTT
CASSLPPWSSYNSPLHF
>NA|TRBD2|TRBV3-1/TRBV3-2|TRBJ2-5
TGTGCCAGCAGCCAAGTTGTAAGCGGGGGGGCCTTAAAGACCCAGTACTTC
CASSQVVSGGALKTQYF
>once|TRBD1|TRBV10-1|TRBJ2-5
TGCGCCAGCAGTGAGTCGACAGGGATCCGGGAGACCCAGTACTTC
CASSESTGIRETQYF
>few|TRBD1|TRBV18|TRBJ2-4
TGTGCCAGCTCACCACCCGGACAGGGATCCAAAAACATTCAGTACTTC
CASSPPGQGSKNIQYF
>NA|TRBD1|TRBV7-9|TRBJ1-2
TGTGCCAGCAGCTTAGGAGGGGGCGACGGCTACACCTTC
CASSLGGGDGYTF
>NA|TRBD2|TRBV9|TRBJ2-3
TGTGCCAGCAGCTTTAGCGGGGGGGCGGATACGCAGTATTTT
CASSFSGGADTQYF
>NA|NA|TRBV10-3|TRBJ1-2
TGTGCCATCAGTGGACAGATAAACTATGGCTACACCTTC
CAISGQINYGYTF
>NA|NA|TRBV6-5|TRBJ2-2
TGTGCCAGCAGCCCCGGGACAACGAACACCGGGGAGCTGTTTTTT
CASSPGTTNTGELFF
>NA|TRBD1|TRBV19|TRBJ1-6
TGTGCCAGTAGGGGACAGGGGGTTCGGTATAATTCACCCCTCCACTTT
CASRGQGVRYNSPLHF
>NA|TRBD2|TRBV25-1|TRBJ2-5
TGTGCCAGCAGTGCAACTAGCGGGAGGGAAGAGACCCAGTACTTC
CASSATSGREETQYF
>NA|NA|TRBV2|TRBJ1-2
TGTGCCAGCAGTGAACCCCTGGGCAGGGGTGGTGGCTACACCTTC
CASSEPLGRGGGYTF
>NA|TRBD1|TRBV6-2/TRBV6-3|TRBJ1-2
TGTGCCAGCAGTTACTCTCGGCGCTTAGTACAGGGGAGGAACTATGGCTACACCTTC
CASSYSRRLVQGRNYGYTF
>few|TRBD1|TRBV6-5|TRBJ1-2
TGTGCCAGCAGGGAGGACAGGGCGGGCGGCTACACCTTC
CASREDRAGGYTF
>NA|NA|TRBV6-6|TRBJ1-3
TGTGCCAGCAAGTTAGGGGAAGGTTCTGGAAACACCATATATTTT
CASKLGEGSGNTIYF
>once|NA|TRBV28|TRBJ1-1
TGTGCCAGCACCGAAGTCGGGCAGGGGAATACTGAAGCTTTCTTT
CASTEVGQGNTEAFF
>once|NA|TRBV4-1|TRBJ2-5
TGCGCCAGCAGCCAAGGCGGGGTAGGAGAGACCCAGTACTTC
CASSQGGVGETQYF
>few|TRBD2|TRBV7-9|TRBJ2-7
TGTGCCAGCAGCTTAGTGAATAGCGGGAGCTACGAGCAGTACTTC
CASSLVNSGSYEQYF